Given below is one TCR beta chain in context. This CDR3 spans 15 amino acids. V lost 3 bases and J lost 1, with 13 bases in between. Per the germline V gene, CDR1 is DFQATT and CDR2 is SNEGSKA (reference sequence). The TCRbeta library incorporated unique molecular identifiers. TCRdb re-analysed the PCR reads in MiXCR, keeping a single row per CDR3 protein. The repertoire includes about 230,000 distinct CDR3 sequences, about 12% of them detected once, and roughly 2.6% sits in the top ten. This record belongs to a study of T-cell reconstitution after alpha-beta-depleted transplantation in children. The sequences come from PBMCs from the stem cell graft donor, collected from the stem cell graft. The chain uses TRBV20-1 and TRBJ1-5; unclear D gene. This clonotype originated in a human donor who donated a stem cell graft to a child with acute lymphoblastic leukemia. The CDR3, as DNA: TGCAGTGCTAGGGTGGCCGATGGAAGCAATCAGCCCCAGCATTTT. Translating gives CSARVADGSNQPQHF.